This record covers a single T cell receptor (beta chain). Its antigen is undetermined. The same CDR3 is also encoded by other DNA sequences in this sample. The entry originates in a study of T cell responses to AZD1222 COVID-19 vaccine. Study conclusions and caveats: Once two AZD1222 doses were given, Spike-specific TCR breadth and depth went up.

TCRdb keeps only in-frame clones here, not all; method: immunoSEQ multiplex PCR. The repertoire holds 100,000 or so clones, with roughly 84% as singletons. This CDR3 has 14 residues. Germline V lookup: CDR1 SGHDT, CDR2 YYEEEE. After removal of 1 base from V and 7 bases from J, the junction contained 4 bases not matched to a gene. The source is an adult in good health. This sample comprised peripheral blood, obtained on day 0 of AZD1222 vaccination. The chain recombines TRBV5-6 with TRBJ1-5; 8 nucleotides agree with TRBD1. Here the CDR3 reads CASSLSGGRQPQHF. As DNA, the CDR3 is TGTGCCAGCAGCTTGTCAGGGGGCCGGCAGCCCCAGCATTTT.